Listed below are T cell receptor beta chains from one sample, sequenced in a study of Ad26.COV2.S vaccination and SARS-CoV-2 variants. TCRdb keeps only in-frame clones here, not all; method: immunoSEQ multiplex PCR. The sample shows under 550,000 clones, over 75% of them seen only once. This sample comprised peripheral blood, obtained in a trial of Ad26.COV2.S vaccine versus placebo. The origin of the receptors is a person aged 18-65 years who received the Ad26.COV2.S COVID-19 vaccine or a placebo. Each CDR3 is given with its conserved first and last residue. Fields, in order: D gene, J gene, clone size, V gene, CDR3 DNA, CDR3 protein. The D gene is left open where the match is weak. A clone size is listed for some rows: how often the clone was seen (once, few, many), or a class if it is expanded.

d_call: -; j_call: TRBJ2-3; clone_size: -; v_call: TRBV6-4; cdr3_nt: TGTGCCAGCGGGGGGACGAACACAGATACGCAGTATTTT; cdr3_aa: CASGGTNTDTQYF
d_call: TRBD1; j_call: TRBJ2-7; clone_size: once; v_call: TRBV28; cdr3_nt: TGTGCCAGCAGTTCAGCCGGGACAGGGATCTACGAGCAGTACTTC; cdr3_aa: CASSSAGTGIYEQYF
d_call: -; j_call: TRBJ2-2; clone_size: -; v_call: TRBV21-1; cdr3_nt: TGTGCCAGCAGCAAAGAACCCCCTAGCCCGGGGGCCGGGGAGCTGTTTTTT; cdr3_aa: CASSKEPPSPGAGELFF
d_call: TRBD2; j_call: TRBJ2-1; clone_size: -; v_call: TRBV4-1; cdr3_nt: TGCGCCAGCAGCCAAGAGGGCGCGGGGGGAGGGAATGAGCAGTTCTTC; cdr3_aa: CASSQEGAGGGNEQFF
d_call: -; j_call: TRBJ2-7; clone_size: -; v_call: TRBV7-6; cdr3_nt: TGTGCCAGCAGCTTTGCGGGACCGAACTACGAGCAGTACTTC; cdr3_aa: CASSFAGPNYEQYF
d_call: -; j_call: TRBJ1-4; clone_size: -; v_call: TRBV27; cdr3_nt: TGTGCCAGCAGTTTGGGTGTCAGTTCTGAAAAACTGTTTTTT; cdr3_aa: CASSLGVSSEKLFF
d_call: -; j_call: TRBJ1-2; clone_size: -; v_call: TRBV11-2; cdr3_nt: TGTGCCAGCAGTTATTATGGGGGAGCTAACTATGGCTACACCTTC; cdr3_aa: CASSYYGGANYGYTF
d_call: -; j_call: TRBJ2-3; clone_size: -; v_call: TRBV5-6; cdr3_nt: TGTGCCAGCAGCTTCGACGGTTACACAGATACGCAGTATTTT; cdr3_aa: CASSFDGYTDTQYF
d_call: -; j_call: TRBJ1-5; clone_size: -; v_call: TRBV30; cdr3_nt: TGTGCTTCAGCGGAACAGGGAAAACACAATCAGCCCCAGCATTTT; cdr3_aa: CASAEQGKHNQPQHF
d_call: TRBD1; j_call: TRBJ1-5; clone_size: -; v_call: TRBV24-1; cdr3_nt: TGTGCCACCAGTGATGACAGGGTTGGTGGTAGCAATCAGCCCCAGCATTTT; cdr3_aa: CATSDDRVGGSNQPQHF
d_call: -; j_call: TRBJ2-6; clone_size: once; v_call: TRBV6-2/TRBV6-3; cdr3_nt: TGTGCCAGCAGTTATTCTGGGGCCAACGTCCTGACTTTC; cdr3_aa: CASSYSGANVLTF
d_call: -; j_call: TRBJ1-2; clone_size: few; v_call: TRBV18; cdr3_nt: TGTGCCAGCTCACCCGTTAGGGCCCCGGAGGGCTATGGCTACACCTTC; cdr3_aa: CASSPVRAPEGYGYTF
d_call: -; j_call: TRBJ2-1; clone_size: -; v_call: TRBV15; cdr3_nt: TGTGCCACCAGCAACTGGGGGGTTGGTGAGCAGTTCTTC; cdr3_aa: CATSNWGVGEQFF
d_call: TRBD1; j_call: TRBJ1-2; clone_size: -; v_call: TRBV9; cdr3_nt: TGTGCCAGCAGCGCCCAGGGACAGGGGTATGGCTACACCTTC; cdr3_aa: CASSAQGQGYGYTF
d_call: -; j_call: TRBJ2-1; clone_size: few; v_call: TRBV12-3/TRBV12-4; cdr3_nt: TGTGCCAGCAGCGGACTCTCCTACAATGAGCAGTTCTTC; cdr3_aa: CASSGLSYNEQFF
d_call: -; j_call: TRBJ2-3; clone_size: -; v_call: TRBV7-9; cdr3_nt: TGTGCCAGCAGCCAAATAGCGGCTAGCCTCACAGATACGCAGTATTTT; cdr3_aa: CASSQIAASLTDTQYF
d_call: -; j_call: TRBJ2-1; clone_size: -; v_call: TRBV5-1; cdr3_nt: TGCGCCAGCAGCTTGGGGGACCACAATGAGCAGTTCTTC; cdr3_aa: CASSLGDHNEQFF
d_call: -; j_call: TRBJ2-7; clone_size: -; v_call: TRBV11-2; cdr3_nt: TGTGCCAGCAGCTTAGTCTCCTTCGAGCAGTACTTC; cdr3_aa: CASSLVSFEQYF
d_call: TRBD2; j_call: TRBJ2-5; clone_size: -; v_call: TRBV5-6; cdr3_nt: TGTGCCAGCAGCTTGGAGCCTAGCGGCGGTTTGCAGACCCAGTACTTC; cdr3_aa: CASSLEPSGGLQTQYF
d_call: -; j_call: TRBJ2-2; clone_size: -; v_call: TRBV7-3; cdr3_nt: TGTGCCAGCAGCTGGTCCACCGGGGAGCTGTTTTTT; cdr3_aa: CASSWSTGELFF
d_call: -; j_call: TRBJ2-2; clone_size: once; v_call: TRBV30; cdr3_nt: TGTGCCTGGACGGAAGGGAATGGGATCGGGGAGCTGTTTTTT; cdr3_aa: CAWTEGNGIGELFF
d_call: -; j_call: TRBJ2-5; clone_size: -; v_call: TRBV5-1; cdr3_nt: TGCGCCAGCAGCTTCGAGGGATCCCCCGGGGAGACCCAGTACTTC; cdr3_aa: CASSFEGSPGETQYF
d_call: TRBD2; j_call: TRBJ2-1; clone_size: -; v_call: TRBV12-3/TRBV12-4; cdr3_nt: TGTGCCAGCAGTTTCCCGGGGAGGGGTGAGCAGTTCTTC; cdr3_aa: CASSFPGRGEQFF
d_call: -; j_call: TRBJ1-6; clone_size: -; v_call: TRBV28; cdr3_nt: TGTGCCAGCAGTTTGTACAGGGTTAATTCACCCCTCCACTTT; cdr3_aa: CASSLYRVNSPLHF
d_call: TRBD2; j_call: TRBJ2-7; clone_size: -; v_call: TRBV10-3; cdr3_nt: TGTGCCATCAGTGAGTCGGCTAGCGGGGAATTGAAGGCCTACGAGCAGTACTTC; cdr3_aa: CAISESASGELKAYEQYF
d_call: -; j_call: TRBJ1-2; clone_size: -; v_call: TRBV16; cdr3_nt: TGTGCCAGCAGCCCAAGAGGCAGGGAGATTAACTATGGCTACACCTTC; cdr3_aa: CASSPRGREINYGYTF
d_call: -; j_call: TRBJ1-1; clone_size: few; v_call: TRBV14; cdr3_nt: TGTGCCAGCAGCAGTAATGCTGGGGCTTTCTTT; cdr3_aa: CASSSNAGAFF
d_call: -; j_call: TRBJ1-1; clone_size: -; v_call: TRBV5-4; cdr3_nt: TGTGCCAGCAGCTTCGGGATTAACACTGAAGCTTTCTTT; cdr3_aa: CASSFGINTEAFF
d_call: -; j_call: TRBJ1-5; clone_size: -; v_call: TRBV19; cdr3_nt: TGTGCCAGTACTAAGGGGCGCAGCAATCAGCCCCAGCATTTT; cdr3_aa: CASTKGRSNQPQHF
d_call: -; j_call: TRBJ1-2; clone_size: once; v_call: TRBV19; cdr3_nt: TGTGCCAGTAGTATTGGGGGCCGGAGACCCTATGGCTACACCTTC; cdr3_aa: CASSIGGRRPYGYTF
d_call: TRBD2; j_call: TRBJ2-1; clone_size: once; v_call: TRBV11-2; cdr3_nt: TGTGCCAGCAGCTTAGTTCTAGCGGGGGACAATGAGCAGTTCTTC; cdr3_aa: CASSLVLAGDNEQFF
d_call: -; j_call: TRBJ1-5; clone_size: -; v_call: TRBV30; cdr3_nt: TGTGCCTGGAGTGTACGACCTAGGGGAGGTCAGCCCCAGCATTTT; cdr3_aa: CAWSVRPRGGQPQHF
d_call: -; j_call: TRBJ1-6; clone_size: -; v_call: TRBV10-2; cdr3_nt: TGCGCCAGCAGTGTTGGGGGAAGTAATTCACCCCTCCACTTT; cdr3_aa: CASSVGGSNSPLHF
d_call: -; j_call: TRBJ1-2; clone_size: -; v_call: TRBV6-1; cdr3_nt: TGTGCCAGCAGTGACACCTCAGGACAGATCTACACCTTC; cdr3_aa: CASSDTSGQIYTF
d_call: -; j_call: TRBJ1-4; clone_size: many; v_call: TRBV7-3; cdr3_nt: TGTGCCAGCAGCCAGCAGGGGAGGCTTAATGAAAAACTGTTTTTT; cdr3_aa: CASSQQGRLNEKLFF
d_call: -; j_call: TRBJ1-1; clone_size: few; v_call: TRBV27; cdr3_nt: TGTGCCAGCAGTTACGGAACTGAAGCTTTCTTT; cdr3_aa: CASSYGTEAFF
d_call: -; j_call: TRBJ2-3; clone_size: -; v_call: TRBV2; cdr3_nt: TGTGCCAGCAGTGTTGGGACTGCTGGGGATACGCAGTATTTT; cdr3_aa: CASSVGTAGDTQYF
d_call: -; j_call: TRBJ2-2; clone_size: -; v_call: TRBV25-1; cdr3_nt: TGTGCCAGCAGTGAATATCTAGGAACTGAGCTGTTTTTT; cdr3_aa: CASSEYLGTELFF
d_call: -; j_call: TRBJ1-2; clone_size: -; v_call: TRBV28; cdr3_nt: TGTGCCAGCAGCCCTGGGACGGCGGAGATTTACTATGGCTACACCTTC; cdr3_aa: CASSPGTAEIYYGYTF
d_call: TRBD1; j_call: TRBJ1-6; clone_size: -; v_call: TRBV5-5; cdr3_nt: TGTGCCAGCAGCTCGCCTAACAGGGGGCAGAAGTCACCCCTCCACTTT; cdr3_aa: CASSSPNRGQKSPLHF